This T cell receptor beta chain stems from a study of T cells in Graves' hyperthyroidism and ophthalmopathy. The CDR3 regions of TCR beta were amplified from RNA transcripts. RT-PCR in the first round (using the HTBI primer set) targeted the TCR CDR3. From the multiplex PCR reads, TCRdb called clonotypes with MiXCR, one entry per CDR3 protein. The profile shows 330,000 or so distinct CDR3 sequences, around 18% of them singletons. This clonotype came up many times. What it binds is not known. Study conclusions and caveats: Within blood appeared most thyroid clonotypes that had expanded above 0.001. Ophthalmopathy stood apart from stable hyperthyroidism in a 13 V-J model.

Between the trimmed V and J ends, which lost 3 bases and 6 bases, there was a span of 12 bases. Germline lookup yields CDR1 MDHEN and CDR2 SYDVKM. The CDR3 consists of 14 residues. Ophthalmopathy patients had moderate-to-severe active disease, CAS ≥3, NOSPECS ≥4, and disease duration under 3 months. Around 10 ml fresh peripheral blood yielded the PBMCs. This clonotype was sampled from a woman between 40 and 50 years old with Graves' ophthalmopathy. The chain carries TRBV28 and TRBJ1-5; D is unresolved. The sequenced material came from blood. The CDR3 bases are TGTGCCAGCAGTTTTCCCGAGTATAGTCAGCCCCAGCATTTT. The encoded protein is CASSFPEYSQPQHF.